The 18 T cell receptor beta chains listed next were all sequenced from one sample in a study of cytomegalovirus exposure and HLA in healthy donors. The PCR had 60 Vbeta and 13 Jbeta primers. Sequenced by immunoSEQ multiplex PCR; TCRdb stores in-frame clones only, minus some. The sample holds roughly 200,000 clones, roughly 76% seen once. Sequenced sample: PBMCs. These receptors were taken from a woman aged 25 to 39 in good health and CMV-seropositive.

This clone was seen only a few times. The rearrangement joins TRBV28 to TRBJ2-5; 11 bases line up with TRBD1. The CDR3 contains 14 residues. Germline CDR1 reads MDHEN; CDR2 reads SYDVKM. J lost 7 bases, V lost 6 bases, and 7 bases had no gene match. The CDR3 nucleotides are TGTGCCAGCAGAGAACGTGGGACAGGGGGGACCCAGTACTTC. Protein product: CASRERGTGGTQYF.

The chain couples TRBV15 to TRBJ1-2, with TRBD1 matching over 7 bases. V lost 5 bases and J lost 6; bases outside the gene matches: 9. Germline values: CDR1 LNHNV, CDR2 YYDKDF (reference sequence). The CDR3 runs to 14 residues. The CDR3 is CATSGYRGPHGYTF. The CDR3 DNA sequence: TGTGCCACCAGCGGTTACAGGGGTCCTCATGGCTACACCTTC.

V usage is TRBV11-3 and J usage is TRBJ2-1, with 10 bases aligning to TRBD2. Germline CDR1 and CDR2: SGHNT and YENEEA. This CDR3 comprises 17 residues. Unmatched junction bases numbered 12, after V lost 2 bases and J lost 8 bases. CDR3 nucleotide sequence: TGTGCCAGCAGCTTAACCTCCGGGACTAGCGTGTCCCATGAGCAGTTCTTC. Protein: CASSLTSGTSVSHEQFF.

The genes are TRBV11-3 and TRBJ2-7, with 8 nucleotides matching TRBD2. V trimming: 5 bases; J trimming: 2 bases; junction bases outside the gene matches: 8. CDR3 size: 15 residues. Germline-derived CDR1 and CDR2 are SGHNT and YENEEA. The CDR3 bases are TGTGCCAGCAGCAAGGCTAGCGGGCCTGCCTACGAGCAGTACTTC. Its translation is CASSKASGPAYEQYF.

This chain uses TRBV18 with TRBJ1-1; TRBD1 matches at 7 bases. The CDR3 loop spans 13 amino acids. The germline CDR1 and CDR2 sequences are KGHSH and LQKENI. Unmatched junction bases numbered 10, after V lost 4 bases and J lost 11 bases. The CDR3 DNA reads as TGTGCCAGCTCACAAGGACAGGTCCGTGAGGCTTTCTTT. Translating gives CASSQGQVREAFF. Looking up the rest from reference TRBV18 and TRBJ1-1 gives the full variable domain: NAGVMQNPRHLVRRRGQEARLRCSPMKGHSHVYWYRQLPEEGLKFMVYLQKENIIDESGMPKERFSAEFPKEGPSILRIQQVVRGDSAAYFCASSQGQVREAFFGQGTRLTVV.

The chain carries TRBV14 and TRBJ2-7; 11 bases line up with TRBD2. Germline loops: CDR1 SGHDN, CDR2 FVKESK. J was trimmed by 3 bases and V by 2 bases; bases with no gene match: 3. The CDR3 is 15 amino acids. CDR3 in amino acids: CASSQIAGGSYEQYF. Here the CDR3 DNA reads TGTGCCAGCAGCCAAATAGCGGGGGGGAGCTACGAGCAGTACTTC.

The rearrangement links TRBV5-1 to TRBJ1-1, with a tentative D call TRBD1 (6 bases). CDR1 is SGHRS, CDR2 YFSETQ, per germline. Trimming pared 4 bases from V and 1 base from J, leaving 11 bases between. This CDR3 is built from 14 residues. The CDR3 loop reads CASSPGAGNTEAFF. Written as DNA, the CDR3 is TGCGCCAGCAGCCCAGGGGCAGGGAACACTGAAGCTTTCTTT.

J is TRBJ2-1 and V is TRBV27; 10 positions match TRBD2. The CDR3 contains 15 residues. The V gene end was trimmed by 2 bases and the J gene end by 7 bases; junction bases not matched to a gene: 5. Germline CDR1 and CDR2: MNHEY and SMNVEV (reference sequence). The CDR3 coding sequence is TGTGCCAGCAGTTTAGTGGGACTAGCGAGAAATGAGCAGTTCTTC. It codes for CASSLVGLARNEQFF.

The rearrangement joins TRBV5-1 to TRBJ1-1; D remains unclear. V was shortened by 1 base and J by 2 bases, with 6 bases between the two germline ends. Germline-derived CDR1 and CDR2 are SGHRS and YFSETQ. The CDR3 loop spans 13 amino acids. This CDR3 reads CASSLLSNTEAFF. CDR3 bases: TGCGCCAGCAGCTTGTTAAGCAACACTGAAGCTTTCTTT.

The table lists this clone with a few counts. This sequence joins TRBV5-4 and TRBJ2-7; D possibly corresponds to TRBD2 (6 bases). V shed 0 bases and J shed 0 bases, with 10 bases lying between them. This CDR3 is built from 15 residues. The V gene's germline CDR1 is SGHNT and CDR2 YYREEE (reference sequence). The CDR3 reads CASSLGGASSYEQYF. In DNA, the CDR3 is TGTGCCAGCAGCTTGGGCGGGGCCAGCTCCTACGAGCAGTACTTC.

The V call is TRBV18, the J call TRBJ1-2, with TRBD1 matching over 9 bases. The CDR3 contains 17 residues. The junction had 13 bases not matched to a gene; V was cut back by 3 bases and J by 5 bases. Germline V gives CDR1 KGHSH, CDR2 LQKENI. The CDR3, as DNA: TGTGCCAGCTCACCTCTGACCGGGACAGGGTTCGGGTATGGCTACACCTTC. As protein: CASSPLTGTGFGYGYTF.

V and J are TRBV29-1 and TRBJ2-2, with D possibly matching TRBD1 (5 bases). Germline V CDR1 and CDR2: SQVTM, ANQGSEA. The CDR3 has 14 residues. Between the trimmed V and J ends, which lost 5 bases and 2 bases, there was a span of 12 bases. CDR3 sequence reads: CSVLKTVNTGELFF. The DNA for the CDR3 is TGCAGCGTTCTGAAGACAGTCAACACCGGGGAGCTGTTTTTT.

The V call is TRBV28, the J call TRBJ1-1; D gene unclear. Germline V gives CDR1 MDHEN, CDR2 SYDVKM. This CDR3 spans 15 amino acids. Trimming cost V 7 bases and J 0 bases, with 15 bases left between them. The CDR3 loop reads CASTRDGVMNTEAFF. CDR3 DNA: TGTGCCAGCACAAGAGACGGGGTGATGAACACTGAAGCTTTCTTT.

CDR3 nucleotide sequence: TGTGCCATCAGTGACAGGGGGATAGCTTTCTTT. Translating it yields CAISDRGIAFF. The chain links TRBV10-3 to TRBJ1-1; 7 bases match TRBD1. CDR3 length: 11 residues. Trimming cost V 3 bases and J 10 bases; bases outside gene matches: 2. The germline CDR1 and CDR2 sequences are ENHRY and SYGVKD.

This chain's CDR3 is CACPERGRTGELFF. The CDR3 nucleotides are TGTGCCTGCCCCGAGCGGGGCCGCACCGGGGAGCTGTTTTTT. This chain links TRBV30 with TRBJ2-2, with 7 nucleotides matching TRBD2. CDR1 and CDR2 (germline): GTSNPN, SVGIG (reference sequence). CDR3 length: 14 amino acids. V was clipped by 6 bases and J by 4 bases; unmatched bases: 8.

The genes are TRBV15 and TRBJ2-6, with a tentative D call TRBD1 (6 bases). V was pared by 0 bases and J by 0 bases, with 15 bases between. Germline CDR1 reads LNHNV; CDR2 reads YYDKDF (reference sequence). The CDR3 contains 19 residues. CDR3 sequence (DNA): TGTGCCACCAGCAGAGACCCGGGACAACCTATCTCTGGGGCCAACGTCCTGACTTTC. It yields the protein CATSRDPGQPISGANVLTF.

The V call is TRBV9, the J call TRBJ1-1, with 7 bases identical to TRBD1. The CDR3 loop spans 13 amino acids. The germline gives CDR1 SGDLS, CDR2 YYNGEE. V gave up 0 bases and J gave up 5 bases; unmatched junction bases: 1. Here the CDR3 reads CASSVETGTEAFF. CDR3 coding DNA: TGTGCCAGCAGCGTAGAGACAGGGACTGAAGCTTTCTTT.

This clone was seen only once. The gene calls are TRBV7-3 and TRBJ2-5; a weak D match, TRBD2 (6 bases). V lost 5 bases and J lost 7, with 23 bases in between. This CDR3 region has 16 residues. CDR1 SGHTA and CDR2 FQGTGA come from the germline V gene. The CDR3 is CASSPNGDPGLGTQYF. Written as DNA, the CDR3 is TGTGCCAGCAGCCCGAATGGGGATCCGGGACTTGGGACCCAGTACTTC.